This paragraph reports one T cell receptor (beta chain). Since the library was made to target alpha chains, this beta chain is a stray read and its abundance is not meaningful. As to time point: sample taken at primary tumor resection. Sequencing covered unsorted whole RNA taken from tumor, nontumor lung or frozen PBMC. The CDR3 is 13 amino acids. Germline V lookup: CDR1 MDHEN, CDR2 SYDVKM. The V end was cut by 4 bases, the J end by 1 base, with 7 bases between. The data are from a study of spatial heterogeneity in lung cancer. MiXCR, run by TCRdb on the 5' RACE reads, gives a single entry per CDR3 protein. Here the sample spans about 700 distinct CDR3 sequences, 45% to 60% being singletons.

This sequence was found in a male donor with early-stage non-small cell lung cancer. Here the sequenced sample was PBMCs, taken at surgery. This chain uses TRBV28 with TRBJ1-1; D unresolved. CDR3 in amino acids: CASSYRGNTEAFF. CDR3 DNA: TGTGCCAGCAGTTACAGAGGGAACACTGAAGCTTTCTTT.